This T cell receptor (beta chain) was sequenced for a study of OX40 agonist ivuxolimab in advanced cancers. The repertoire was sequenced with immunoSEQ multiplex PCR; TCRdb's copy has only in-frame clones and lacks some. The sample yields 98,000 or so clones, less than 90% seen once. The table lists this clone with a few counts. Germline lookup yields CDR1 MDHEN and CDR2 SYDVKM. Trimming left V 10 bases short and J 12 bases short, with 12 bases between. The CDR3 is 10 amino acids. V and J are TRBV28 and TRBJ1-4; a possible D gene is TRBD1 (5 bases). This clonotype originated in an adult with an advanced solid tumor such as melanoma, head and neck, liver or kidney cancer. The sample was CD4+ or CD8+ T cells sorted from blood, taken in a trial of the OX40 agonist ivuxolimab. The CDR3 loop reads CATGAVELFF. The CDR3 DNA sequence: TGTGCCACTGGGGCCGTGGAACTGTTTTTT.